This is a list of T cell receptor beta chains from one sample in a study of T cells after yellow fever vaccination. Each CDR3 protein gets one entry after TCRdb re-called the 5' RACE reads with MiXCR. The sample lists tens of thousands of distinct CDR3 sequences; less than 5.5% were seen once. The sequences come from PBMCs, either bulk or a sorted T-cell subset (CD4+, CD8+, memory, or dextramer-sorted; not recorded which), collected around 45 days after the first yellow fever vaccination. The origin of the receptors is a man between 18 and 35 years old who received the YFV17D yellow fever vaccine. Each CDR3 is given with its conserved first and last residue. The D gene is left open where the match is weak. The size entry is marked missing in some rows and otherwise reads once, few, many or a size class.

d_call: -; v_call: TRBV7-8; j_call: TRBJ1-1; clone_size: many; cdr3_aa: CASSRRAANTEAFF; cdr3_nt: TGTGCCAGCAGCAGGAGGGCGGCGAACACTGAAGCTTTCTTT
d_call: -; v_call: TRBV11-2; j_call: TRBJ2-2; clone_size: many; cdr3_aa: CANEGGGARTGELFF; cdr3_nt: TGTGCCAACGAAGGGGGGGGGGCCCGAACCGGGGAGCTGTTTTTT
d_call: -; v_call: TRBV20-1; j_call: TRBJ1-2; clone_size: many; cdr3_aa: CSADDSYGYTF; cdr3_nt: TGCAGTGCTGACGACAGCTATGGCTACACCTTC
d_call: TRBD1; v_call: TRBV10-3; j_call: TRBJ1-5; clone_size: many; cdr3_aa: CAISEPGTDNQPQHF; cdr3_nt: TGTGCCATCAGTGAACCCGGGACAGATAATCAGCCCCAGCATTTT
d_call: TRBD1; v_call: TRBV19; j_call: TRBJ1-1; clone_size: many; cdr3_aa: CASRTGARNTEAFF; cdr3_nt: TGTGCCAGTAGGACAGGGGCCAGGAACACTGAAGCTTTCTTT
d_call: -; v_call: TRBV18; j_call: TRBJ2-1; clone_size: many; cdr3_aa: CASSPNYNEQFF; cdr3_nt: TGTGCCAGCTCACCCAATTACAATGAGCAGTTCTTC
d_call: TRBD1; v_call: TRBV7-2; j_call: TRBJ1-5; clone_size: many; cdr3_aa: CASSLGQGDNQPQHF; cdr3_nt: TGTGCCAGCAGCCTTGGACAGGGTGACAATCAGCCCCAGCATTTT
d_call: -; v_call: TRBV5-6; j_call: TRBJ2-3; clone_size: many; cdr3_aa: CASSLGASTDTQYF; cdr3_nt: TGTGCCAGCAGCTTGGGGGCTAGCACAGATACGCAGTATTTT
d_call: -; v_call: TRBV10-3; j_call: TRBJ1-6; clone_size: many; cdr3_aa: CAISLSGASYNSPLHF; cdr3_nt: TGTGCCATCAGTTTATCAGGGGCGTCCTATAATTCACCCCTCCACTTT
d_call: -; v_call: TRBV4-3; j_call: TRBJ2-3; clone_size: many; cdr3_aa: CASSQDLDTQYF; cdr3_nt: TGCGCCAGCAGCCAAGATCTTGATACGCAGTATTTT
d_call: TRBD1; v_call: TRBV29-1; j_call: TRBJ2-1; clone_size: many; cdr3_aa: CSVLYRDRASHEQFF; cdr3_nt: TGCAGCGTTCTCTACCGGGACAGGGCGTCCCATGAGCAGTTCTTC
d_call: -; v_call: TRBV18; j_call: TRBJ2-5; clone_size: many; cdr3_aa: CASSPGNRQETQYF; cdr3_nt: TGTGCCAGCTCACCAGGGAATAGGCAAGAGACCCAGTACTTC
d_call: -; v_call: TRBV5-8; j_call: TRBJ2-7; clone_size: many; cdr3_aa: CASPLYREQYF; cdr3_nt: TGTGCCAGCCCGCTTTACCGCGAGCAGTACTTC
d_call: TRBD1; v_call: TRBV29-1; j_call: TRBJ1-1; clone_size: many; cdr3_aa: CSANRGGTEAFF; cdr3_nt: TGCAGCGCCAACAGGGGGGGCACTGAAGCTTTCTTT
d_call: -; v_call: TRBV7-2; j_call: TRBJ2-7; clone_size: many; cdr3_aa: CASSFGPIDEQYF; cdr3_nt: TGTGCCAGCAGCTTCGGACCGATAGACGAGCAGTACTTC
d_call: TRBD2; v_call: TRBV12-3/TRBV12-4; j_call: TRBJ2-5; clone_size: medium-sized; cdr3_aa: CASSLGLAGETQYF; cdr3_nt: TGTGCCAGCAGTTTGGGACTAGCGGGGGAGACCCAGTACTTC
d_call: -; v_call: TRBV20-1; j_call: TRBJ1-4; clone_size: few; cdr3_aa: CSASTDTVNEKLFF; cdr3_nt: TGCAGTGCTAGTACGGACACCGTTAATGAAAAACTGTTTTTT
d_call: TRBD2; v_call: TRBV11-2; j_call: TRBJ2-5; clone_size: many; cdr3_aa: CASSPLGGGWETQYF; cdr3_nt: TGTGCCAGCAGCCCCCTAGGCGGGGGTTGGGAGACCCAGTACTTC
d_call: -; v_call: TRBV19; j_call: TRBJ1-2; clone_size: -; cdr3_aa: CASSIDRRGIGYTF; cdr3_nt: TGTGCCAGTAGTATAGATCGCCGAGGGATTGGCTACACCTTC
d_call: -; v_call: TRBV11-3; j_call: TRBJ2-1; clone_size: few; cdr3_aa: CASSVGQSSSYNEQFF; cdr3_nt: TGTGCCAGCAGCGTTGGACAGTCGAGCTCCTACAATGAGCAGTTCTTC
d_call: -; v_call: TRBV7-8; j_call: TRBJ2-3; clone_size: many; cdr3_aa: CASSLWPSADTQYF; cdr3_nt: TGTGCCAGCAGCTTATGGCCTAGTGCAGATACGCAGTATTTT
d_call: -; v_call: TRBV11-2; j_call: TRBJ2-7; clone_size: many; cdr3_aa: CASSFRRRNPYEQYF; cdr3_nt: TGTGCCAGCAGCTTCAGGCGCCGCAATCCCTACGAGCAGTACTTC
d_call: -; v_call: TRBV11-1; j_call: TRBJ2-2; clone_size: many; cdr3_aa: CASSSTELETGVQWGELFF; cdr3_nt: TGTGCCAGCAGCTCCACGGAGTTGGAGACAGGCGTGCAGTGGGGGGAGCTGTTTTTT
d_call: TRBD1; v_call: TRBV7-2; j_call: TRBJ1-2; clone_size: many; cdr3_aa: CASSLRGQGYGYTF; cdr3_nt: TGTGCCAGCAGCTTAAGGGGGCAGGGCTATGGCTACACCTTC
d_call: -; v_call: TRBV4-2; j_call: TRBJ1-5; clone_size: many; cdr3_aa: CASSQAADQPQHF; cdr3_nt: TGTGCCAGCAGCCAGGCAGCAGATCAGCCCCAGCATTTT
d_call: -; v_call: TRBV5-6; j_call: TRBJ2-5; clone_size: -; cdr3_aa: CASSPGLLFTETQYF; cdr3_nt: TGTGCCAGCAGCCCCGGGCTCCTCTTCACAGAGACCCAGTACTTC
d_call: -; v_call: TRBV5-1; j_call: TRBJ2-5; clone_size: many; cdr3_aa: CASSDQRETQYF; cdr3_nt: TGCGCCAGCAGCGACCAGAGGGAGACCCAGTACTTC
d_call: -; v_call: TRBV15; j_call: TRBJ1-1; clone_size: many; cdr3_aa: CATSKELEVEAFF; cdr3_nt: TGTGCCACCAGCAAGGAGTTGGAGGTTGAAGCTTTCTTT
d_call: -; v_call: TRBV2; j_call: TRBJ2-1; clone_size: -; cdr3_aa: CASRISQGNEQFF; cdr3_nt: TGTGCCAGCAGGATATCTCAGGGAAATGAGCAGTTCTTC
d_call: -; v_call: TRBV9; j_call: TRBJ1-3; clone_size: many; cdr3_aa: CASSVDGVTIGGNTIYF; cdr3_nt: TGTGCCAGCAGCGTAGATGGAGTGACTATTGGCGGAAACACCATATATTTT
d_call: TRBD2; v_call: TRBV5-1; j_call: TRBJ2-3; clone_size: many; cdr3_aa: CASSLTGPKLAALRDTQYF; cdr3_nt: TGCGCCAGCAGCTTGACAGGGCCTAAACTAGCGGCGCTCAGGGATACGCAGTATTTT
d_call: TRBD1; v_call: TRBV4-1; j_call: TRBJ2-5; clone_size: many; cdr3_aa: CASSSRQGAQYF; cdr3_nt: TGCGCCAGCAGCTCCCGACAGGGCGCCCAGTACTTC
d_call: TRBD2; v_call: TRBV7-2; j_call: TRBJ2-3; clone_size: many; cdr3_aa: CASSLGVSGGGTDTQYF; cdr3_nt: TGTGCCAGCAGCTTAGGTGTTAGCGGGGGGGGCACAGATACGCAGTATTTT
d_call: -; v_call: TRBV3-1; j_call: TRBJ2-3; clone_size: many; cdr3_aa: CASSQENLKVDTQYF; cdr3_nt: TGTGCCAGCAGCCAAGAAAACCTAAAGGTAGATACGCAGTATTTT
d_call: -; v_call: TRBV3-1; j_call: TRBJ1-2; clone_size: many; cdr3_aa: CASSPSRVQIYGYTF; cdr3_nt: TGTGCCAGCAGCCCCAGCAGGGTCCAAATTTATGGCTACACCTTC
d_call: -; v_call: TRBV11-2; j_call: TRBJ2-3; clone_size: many; cdr3_aa: CASSRPADTQYF; cdr3_nt: TGTGCCAGCAGCCGCCCCGCAGATACGCAGTATTTT
d_call: -; v_call: TRBV24-1; j_call: TRBJ2-2; clone_size: many; cdr3_aa: CATSDSAGELFF; cdr3_nt: TGTGCCACCAGTGATTCAGCCGGGGAGCTGTTTTTT
d_call: -; v_call: TRBV7-2; j_call: TRBJ2-4; clone_size: many; cdr3_aa: CASSSRVAKNIQYF; cdr3_nt: TGTGCCAGCAGCTCACGTGTAGCCAAAAACATTCAGTACTTC
d_call: TRBD2; v_call: TRBV5-1; j_call: TRBJ2-1; clone_size: many; cdr3_aa: CASSFEAGTEQFF; cdr3_nt: TGCGCCAGCAGCTTCGAAGCGGGGACTGAGCAGTTCTTC
d_call: TRBD2; v_call: TRBV12-3/TRBV12-4; j_call: TRBJ2-3; clone_size: many; cdr3_aa: CASSLFPGGFTDTQYF; cdr3_nt: TGTGCCAGCAGTTTGTTCCCGGGGGGGTTCACAGATACGCAGTATTTT
d_call: -; v_call: TRBV7-2; j_call: TRBJ2-1; clone_size: -; cdr3_aa: CARSLEAENEQFF; cdr3_nt: TGTGCCAGAAGCCTAGAGGCGGAAAATGAGCAGTTCTTC
d_call: TRBD1; v_call: TRBV20-1; j_call: TRBJ1-6; clone_size: many; cdr3_aa: CSAKPWGQTFYNSPLHF; cdr3_nt: TGCAGTGCTAAGCCGTGGGGACAGACCTTTTATAATTCACCCCTCCACTTT
d_call: -; v_call: TRBV4-3; j_call: TRBJ2-2; clone_size: many; cdr3_aa: CASSPRQGGTGELFF; cdr3_nt: TGCGCCAGCAGCCCCCGCCAGGGTGGCACCGGGGAGCTGTTTTTT
d_call: TRBD2; v_call: TRBV7-2; j_call: TRBJ2-5; clone_size: many; cdr3_aa: CASSSAGTQETQYF; cdr3_nt: TGTGCCAGCAGCTCAGCGGGGACCCAAGAGACCCAGTACTTC